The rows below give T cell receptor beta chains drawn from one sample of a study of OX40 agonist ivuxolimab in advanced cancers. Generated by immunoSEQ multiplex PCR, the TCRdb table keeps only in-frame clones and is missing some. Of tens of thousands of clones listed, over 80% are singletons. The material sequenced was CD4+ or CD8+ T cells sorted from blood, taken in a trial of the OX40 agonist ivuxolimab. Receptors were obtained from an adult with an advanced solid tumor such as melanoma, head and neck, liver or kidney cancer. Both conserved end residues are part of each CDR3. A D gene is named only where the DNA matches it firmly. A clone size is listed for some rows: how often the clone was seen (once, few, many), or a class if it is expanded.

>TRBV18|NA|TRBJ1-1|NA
TGTGCCAGCTCCGGCCGCGGGCAGTCGGACACTGAAGCTTTCTTT
CASSGRGQSDTEAFF
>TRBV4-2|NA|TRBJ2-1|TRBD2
TGTGCCAGCCTACCCCCCGGGACTAGCGTATTCAATGAGCAGTTCTTC
CASLPPGTSVFNEQFF
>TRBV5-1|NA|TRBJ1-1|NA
TGCGCCAGCAGCGATGGAAATACCTCGGGGGGAACTGAAGCTTTCTTT
CASSDGNTSGGTEAFF
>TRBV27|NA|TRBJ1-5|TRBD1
TGTGCCAGCAGTTCCCGACAGGGGAATCAGCCCCAGCATTTT
CASSSRQGNQPQHF
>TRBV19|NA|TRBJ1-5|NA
TGTGCCAGTACAGGACAGACCGGGCGCCAGCCCCAGCATTTT
CASTGQTGRQPQHF
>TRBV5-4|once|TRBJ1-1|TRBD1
TGTGCCAGCACCCAGGGGGAATGGAACACTGAAGCTTTCTTT
CASTQGEWNTEAFF
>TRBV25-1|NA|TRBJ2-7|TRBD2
TGTGCCAGCAGTCCAGCGGGGTCTTTTTACGAGCAGTACTTC
CASSPAGSFYEQYF
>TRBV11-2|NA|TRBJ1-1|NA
TGTGCCAGCAGCTTAGCGGACAAGAACACTGAAGCTTTCTTT
CASSLADKNTEAFF
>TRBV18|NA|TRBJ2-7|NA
TGTGCCAGCTCCTTGGCCAGCTCCTACGAGCAGTACTTC
CASSLASSYEQYF
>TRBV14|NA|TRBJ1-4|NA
TGTGCCAGCAGCCAAGAACAGGGCTTCTCCTCTGAAAAACTGTTTTTT
CASSQEQGFSSEKLFF
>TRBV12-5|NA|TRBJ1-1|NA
TGTGCTAGTGCCCCCCTGATGGGGCTGAACACTGAAGCTTTCTTT
CASAPLMGLNTEAFF
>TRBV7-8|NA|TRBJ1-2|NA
TGTGCCAGCAGCACGGGGGTTAGCTATGGCTACACCTTC
CASSTGVSYGYTF
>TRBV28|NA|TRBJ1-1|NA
TGTGCCAGCAGTTTCCCAGGGTACATGAACACTGAAGCTTTCTTT
CASSFPGYMNTEAFF
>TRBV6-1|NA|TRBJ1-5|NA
TGTGCCAGCAGTGAAGGGGCATCTCAAGGAGGTTATAATCAGCCCCAGCATTTT
CASSEGASQGGYNQPQHF
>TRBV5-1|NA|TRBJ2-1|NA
TGCGCCAGCAGCCGGGACGGAGGAAGCTACAATGAGCAGTTCTTC
CASSRDGGSYNEQFF
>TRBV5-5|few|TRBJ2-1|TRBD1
TGTGCCAGCAGCCCGGGGACAGGCTACAATGAGCAGTTCTTC
CASSPGTGYNEQFF
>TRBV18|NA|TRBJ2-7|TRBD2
TGTGCCAGCTCACCAACTAGCGGGGGGACCCGGTCCTACGAGCAGTACTTC
CASSPTSGGTRSYEQYF
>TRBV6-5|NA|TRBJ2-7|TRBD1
TGTGCCAGCAGTGGGGACAGCCTAACCTACGAGCAGTACTTC
CASSGDSLTYEQYF
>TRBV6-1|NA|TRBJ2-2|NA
TGTGCCAGCAGCCCCTATCAGACAGCCACCGGGGAGCTGTTTTTT
CASSPYQTATGELFF
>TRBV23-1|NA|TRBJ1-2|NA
TGCGCCAGCAGTCAATCCCGGGGTAAGTCGGGAACTCTCTATGGCTACACCTTC
CASSQSRGKSGTLYGYTF
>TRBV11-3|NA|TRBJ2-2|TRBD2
TGTGCCAGCAGCTTCCAAGCGGGAGGCACCGGGGAGCTGTTTTTT
CASSFQAGGTGELFF
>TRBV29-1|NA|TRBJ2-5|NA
TGCAGCGTTGGGGAAGGGCCCTTAGAAGAGACCCAGTACTTC
CSVGEGPLEETQYF
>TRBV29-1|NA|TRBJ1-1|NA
TGCAGCGTTTGGGCAGCCTTTAACACTGAAGCTTTCTTT
CSVWAAFNTEAFF
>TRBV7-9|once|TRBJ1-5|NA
TGTGCCAGCAGCCGGGAGGATCAGCCCCAGCATTTT
CASSREDQPQHF
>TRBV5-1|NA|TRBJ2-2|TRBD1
TGCGCCAGCAGCGATGGACAGGGGTACGACACCGGGGAGCTGTTTTTT
CASSDGQGYDTGELFF
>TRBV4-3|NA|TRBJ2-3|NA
TGCGCCAGCAGCCATTTACCCAGCACAGATACGCAGTATTTT
CASSHLPSTDTQYF
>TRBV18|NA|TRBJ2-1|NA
TGTGCCAGCTCACCACGGGGTCCAGAGCAGTTCTTC
CASSPRGPEQFF
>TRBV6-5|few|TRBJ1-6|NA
TGTGCCAGCAGTTATGATTCAGGGTATAATTCACCCCTCCACTTT
CASSYDSGYNSPLHF
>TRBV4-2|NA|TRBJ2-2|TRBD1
TGTGCCAGCAGCCAAGGACAGGGGAACGGGGAGCTGTTTTTT
CASSQGQGNGELFF
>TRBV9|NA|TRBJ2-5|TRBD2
TGTGCCAGCAGCCTAGCGGGAATGTACCAAGAGACCCAGTACTTC
CASSLAGMYQETQYF
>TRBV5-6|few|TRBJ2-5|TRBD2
TGTGCCAGCAGCTTTCTTAGCGGGGGCCAAGAGACCCAGTACTTC
CASSFLSGGQETQYF
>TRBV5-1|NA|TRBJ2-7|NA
TGCGCCAGCAGCTTAGGGGAAACGGAGCAGTACTTC
CASSLGETEQYF
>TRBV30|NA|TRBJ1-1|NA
TGTGCCTGGATTAGGTGGAGTGAAGCTTTCTTT
CAWIRWSEAFF
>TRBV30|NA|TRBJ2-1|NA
TGTGCCTGGAGTGTACTCAATGAGCAGTTCTTC
CAWSVLNEQFF
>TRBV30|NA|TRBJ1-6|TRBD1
TGTGCCTGGAGTCCCCCGGGACAGTATAATTCACCCCTCCACTTT
CAWSPPGQYNSPLHF
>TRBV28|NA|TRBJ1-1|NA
TGTGCCAGCTGCCCCCAGGGGTTGAGAGCTTTCTTT
CASCPQGLRAFF
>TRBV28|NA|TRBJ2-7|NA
TGTGCCAGCAGCCGATTCGGGGCAGGGCACTACGAGCAGTACTTC
CASSRFGAGHYEQYF
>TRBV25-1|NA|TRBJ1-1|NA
TGTGCCAGCAGTGAAGGGGCGGGGTTGGTGAACACTGAAGCTTTCTTT
CASSEGAGLVNTEAFF
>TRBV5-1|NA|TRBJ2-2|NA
TGCGCCAGCAGCTTAACCCACGGGGAGCTGTTTTTT
CASSLTHGELFF
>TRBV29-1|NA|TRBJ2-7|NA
TGCAGCGTTAAAAGGGATTCGTACGAGCAGTACTTC
CSVKRDSYEQYF
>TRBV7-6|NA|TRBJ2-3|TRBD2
TGTGCCAGCAGCTTAGGGCAACTAGCGGGGGGGCAAGGTACGCAGTATTTT
CASSLGQLAGGQGTQYF
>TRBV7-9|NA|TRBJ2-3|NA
TGTGCCAGCAGCTTAGCGGCCTCACTAGTGGTCCCCCACCGGGATACGCAGTATTTT
CASSLAASLVVPHRDTQYF